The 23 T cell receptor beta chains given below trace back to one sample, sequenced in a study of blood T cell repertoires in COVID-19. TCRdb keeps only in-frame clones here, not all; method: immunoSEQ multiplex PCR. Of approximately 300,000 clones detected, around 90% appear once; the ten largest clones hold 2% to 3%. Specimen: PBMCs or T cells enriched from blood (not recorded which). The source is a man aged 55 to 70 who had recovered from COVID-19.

CDR3 loop: CATGTSGLYEQYF. As DNA, the CDR3 is TGTGCCACCGGGACTAGCGGCTTATACGAGCAGTACTTC. The V gene is TRBV28, the J gene TRBJ2-7; 11 bases match TRBD2. This CDR3 has 13 amino acids. V lost 10 bases and J lost 4; bases outside the gene matches: 6. CDR1 is MDHEN, CDR2 SYDVKM, per germline.

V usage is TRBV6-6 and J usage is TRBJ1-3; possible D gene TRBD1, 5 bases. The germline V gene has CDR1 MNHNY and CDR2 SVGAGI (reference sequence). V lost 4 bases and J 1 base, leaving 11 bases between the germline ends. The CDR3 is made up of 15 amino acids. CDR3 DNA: TGTGCCAGCAGTTCCAGGGTATCGTCTGGAAACACCATATATTTT. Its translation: CASSSRVSSGNTIYF.

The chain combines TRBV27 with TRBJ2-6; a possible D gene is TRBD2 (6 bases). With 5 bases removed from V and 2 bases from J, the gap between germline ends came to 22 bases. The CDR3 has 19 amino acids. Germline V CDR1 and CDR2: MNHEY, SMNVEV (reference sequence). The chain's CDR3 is CASSHPGLSNLPGANVLTF. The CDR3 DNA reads TGTGCCAGCAGTCACCCGGGACTTAGTAACCTTCCTGGGGCCAACGTCCTGACTTTC.

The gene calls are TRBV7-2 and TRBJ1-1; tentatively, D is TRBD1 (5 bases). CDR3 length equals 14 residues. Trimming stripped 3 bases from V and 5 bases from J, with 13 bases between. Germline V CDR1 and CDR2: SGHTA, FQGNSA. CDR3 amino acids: CASSFYAGRTEAFF. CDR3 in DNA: TGTGCCAGCAGCTTTTATGCAGGGAGGACTGAAGCTTTCTTT.

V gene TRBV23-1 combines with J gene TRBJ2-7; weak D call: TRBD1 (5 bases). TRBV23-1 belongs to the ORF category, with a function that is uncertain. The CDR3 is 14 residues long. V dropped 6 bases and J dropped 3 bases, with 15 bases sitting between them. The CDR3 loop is CASSPAGHHYEQYF. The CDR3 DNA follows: TGCGCCAGCAGCCCCGCAGGACACCACTACGAGCAGTACTTC.

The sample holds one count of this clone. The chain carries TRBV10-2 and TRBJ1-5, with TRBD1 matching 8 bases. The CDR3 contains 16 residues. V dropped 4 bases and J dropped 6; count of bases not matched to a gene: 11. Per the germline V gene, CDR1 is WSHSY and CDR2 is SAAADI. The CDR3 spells CASSVSVGQGIQPQHF. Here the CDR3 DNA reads TGCGCCAGCAGTGTTAGTGTCGGACAGGGAATTCAGCCCCAGCATTTT.

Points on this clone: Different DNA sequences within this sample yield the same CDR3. The CDR3 sequence is CASSQDDRDNSPLHF. CDR3 coding DNA: TGCGCCAGCAGCCAAGATGACAGGGACAATTCACCCCTCCACTTT. The chain has TRBV4-3 and TRBJ1-6; TRBD1 aligns across 7 bases. This CDR3 comprises 15 residues. From germline, CDR1 is LGHNA and CDR2 YSLEER. Trimming cost V 0 bases and J 7 bases; bases outside gene matches: 3.

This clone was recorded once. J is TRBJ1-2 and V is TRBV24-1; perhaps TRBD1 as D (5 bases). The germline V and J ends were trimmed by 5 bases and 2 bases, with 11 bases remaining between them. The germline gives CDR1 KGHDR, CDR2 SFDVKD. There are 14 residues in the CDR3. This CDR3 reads CATSGGHLNYGYTF. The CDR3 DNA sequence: TGTGCCACCAGTGGTGGACACTTGAACTATGGCTACACCTTC.

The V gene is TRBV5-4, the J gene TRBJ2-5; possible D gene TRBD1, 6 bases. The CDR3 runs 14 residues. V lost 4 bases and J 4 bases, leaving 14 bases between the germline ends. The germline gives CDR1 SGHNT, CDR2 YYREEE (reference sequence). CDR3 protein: CASSVRGRAETQYF. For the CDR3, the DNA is TGTGCCAGCAGCGTCAGGGGTCGGGCAGAGACCCAGTACTTC.

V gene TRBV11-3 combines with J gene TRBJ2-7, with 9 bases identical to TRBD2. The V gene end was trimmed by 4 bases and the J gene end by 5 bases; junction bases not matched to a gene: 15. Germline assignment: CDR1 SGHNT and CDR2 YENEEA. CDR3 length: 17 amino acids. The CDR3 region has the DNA TGTGCCAGCAGCTCCCCACTCTTAGCGGGAGTCTCGCACGAGCAGTACTTC. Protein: CASSSPLLAGVSHEQYF.

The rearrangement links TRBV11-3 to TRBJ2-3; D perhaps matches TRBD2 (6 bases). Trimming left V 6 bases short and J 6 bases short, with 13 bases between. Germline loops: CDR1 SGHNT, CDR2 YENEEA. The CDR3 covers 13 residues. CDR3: CASSTGGTDTQYF. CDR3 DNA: TGTGCCAGCAGTACAGGCGGGACCGATACGCAGTATTTT.

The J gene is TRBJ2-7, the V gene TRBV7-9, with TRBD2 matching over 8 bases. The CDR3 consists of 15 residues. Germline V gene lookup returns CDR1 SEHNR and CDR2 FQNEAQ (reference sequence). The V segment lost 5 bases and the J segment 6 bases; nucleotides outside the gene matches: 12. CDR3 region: CASSHPRAGEGEQYF. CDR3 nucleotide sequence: TGTGCCAGCAGCCACCCGCGAGCGGGGGAAGGCGAGCAGTACTTC.

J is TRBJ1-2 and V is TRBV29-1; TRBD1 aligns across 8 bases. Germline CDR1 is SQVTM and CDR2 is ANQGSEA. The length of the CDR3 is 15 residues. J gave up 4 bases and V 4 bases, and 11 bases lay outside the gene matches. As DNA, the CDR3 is TGCAGCGTTGGCCGATCCGGGACAGGTATCTATGGCTACACCTTC. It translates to CSVGRSGTGIYGYTF. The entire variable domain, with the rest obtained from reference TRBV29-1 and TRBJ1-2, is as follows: SAVISQKPSRDICQRGTSLTIQCQVDSQVTMMFWYRQQPGQSLTLIATANQGSEATYESGFVIDKFPISRPNLTFSTLTVSNMSPEDSSIYLCSVGRSGTGIYGYTFGSGTRLTVV.

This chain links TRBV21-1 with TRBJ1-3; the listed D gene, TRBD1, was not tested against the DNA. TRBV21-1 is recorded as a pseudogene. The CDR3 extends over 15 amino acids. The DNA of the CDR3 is TGTGCCAGCAGCACATCCCGGACAGGGATAAACACCATATATTTT. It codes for CASSTSRTGINTIYF.

CDR3 amino acids: CASSFVSGKYNEQFF. For the CDR3, the DNA is TGCGCCAGCAGCTTTGTTAGCGGGAAATACAATGAGCAGTTCTTC. The chain is built from TRBV5-1 and TRBJ2-1, with TRBD2 matching 8 bases. Germline values: CDR1 SGHRS, CDR2 YFSETQ. Trimming cost V 2 bases and J 4 bases; bases outside gene matches: 5. The CDR3 contains 15 residues.

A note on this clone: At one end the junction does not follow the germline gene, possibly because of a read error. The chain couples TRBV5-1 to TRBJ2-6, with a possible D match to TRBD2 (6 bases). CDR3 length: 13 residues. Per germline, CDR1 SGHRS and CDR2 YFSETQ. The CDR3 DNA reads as TGCGCCTGCAGGGACTTCGGGGCCAACGTCCTGACTTTC. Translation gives CACRDFGANVLTF.

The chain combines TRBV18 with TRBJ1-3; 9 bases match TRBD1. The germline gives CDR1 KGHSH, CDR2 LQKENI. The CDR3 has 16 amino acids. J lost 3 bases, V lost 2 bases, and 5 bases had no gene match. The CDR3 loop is CASSPMGQGNGNTIYF. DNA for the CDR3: TGTGCCAGCTCACCAATGGGACAGGGAAATGGAAACACCATATATTTT.

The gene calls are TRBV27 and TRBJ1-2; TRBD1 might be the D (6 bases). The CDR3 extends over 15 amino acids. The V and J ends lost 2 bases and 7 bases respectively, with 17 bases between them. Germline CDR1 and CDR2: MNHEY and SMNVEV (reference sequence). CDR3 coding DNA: TGTGCCAGCAGTTTAGGTTTACAGGGCTCGTTTGGCTACACCTTC. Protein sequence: CASSLGLQGSFGYTF.

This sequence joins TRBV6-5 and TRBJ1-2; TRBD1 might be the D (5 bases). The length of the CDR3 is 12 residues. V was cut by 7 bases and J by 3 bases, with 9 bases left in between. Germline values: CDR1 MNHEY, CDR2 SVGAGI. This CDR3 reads CASTQGDYGYTF. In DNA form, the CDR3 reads TGTGCCAGCACCCAGGGTGACTATGGCTACACCTTC.

CDR3 nucleotides: TGTGCCAGCAGCTTAGACAGGGTTGGCTACGAGCAGTACTTC. Its protein is CASSLDRVGYEQYF. The rearrangement joins TRBV11-2 to TRBJ2-7, with D possibly matching TRBD1 (5 bases). The CDR3 is made up of 14 amino acids. Per germline, CDR1 SGHAT and CDR2 FQNNGV. V lost 0 bases and J 3 bases, leaving 9 bases between the germline ends.

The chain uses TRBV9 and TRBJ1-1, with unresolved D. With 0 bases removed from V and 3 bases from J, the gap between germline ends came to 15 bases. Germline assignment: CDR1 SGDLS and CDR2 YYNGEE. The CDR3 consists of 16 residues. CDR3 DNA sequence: TGTGCCAGCAGCGTAGGAGGAAGCGGGAGGTACACTGAAGCTTTCTTT. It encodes CASSVGGSGRYTEAFF.

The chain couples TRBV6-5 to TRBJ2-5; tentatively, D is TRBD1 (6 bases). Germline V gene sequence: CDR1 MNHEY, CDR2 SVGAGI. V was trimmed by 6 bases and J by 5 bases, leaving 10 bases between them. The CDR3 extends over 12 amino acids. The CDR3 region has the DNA TGTGCCAGCAGCAGGGGTTGGGAGACCCAGTACTTC. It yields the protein CASSRGWETQYF.

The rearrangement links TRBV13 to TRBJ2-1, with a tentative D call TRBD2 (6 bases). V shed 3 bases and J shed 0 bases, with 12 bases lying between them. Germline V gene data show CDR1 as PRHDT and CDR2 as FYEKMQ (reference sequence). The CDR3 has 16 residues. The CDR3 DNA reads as TGTGCCAGCAGCTTTAGCGGAAAATACTCCTACAATGAGCAGTTCTTC. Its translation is CASSFSGKYSYNEQFF.